Listed below are T cell receptor beta chains from one sample, sequenced in a study of blood T cell repertoires in COVID-19. Method: immunoSEQ multiplex PCR; TCRdb's copy keeps in-frame clones and lacks some. Counted here are 200,000 or so clones, more than 75% occurring once; the ten biggest clones make up about 6%. The sequenced sample was peripheral blood. The source of these receptors is a man older than 75 with acute or convalescent COVID-19. The CDR3 runs from the conserved cysteine through the conserved F or W. The order of the fields is V gene, J gene, D gene, clone size, CDR3 protein, CDR3 DNA. D genes are given only for firm matches. The size field is filled for only some rows; it gives once, few, many or a size class.

TRBV5-6	TRBJ2-5	TRBD2	.	CASSLGGLAGRETQYF	TGTGCCAGCAGCTTGGGAGGACTAGCGGGGCGGGAGACCCAGTACTTC
TRBV3-1/TRBV3-2	TRBJ2-5	TRBD2	once	CASSQSSGRRETQYF	TGTGCCAGCAGCCAAAGTAGCGGGAGGAGGGAGACCCAGTACTTC
TRBV19	TRBJ1-5	TRBD1	once	CASSMGQKPNQPQHF	TGTGCCAGTAGTATGGGACAGAAGCCCAATCAGCCCCAGCATTTT
TRBV27	TRBJ1-4	TRBD1	.	CASSWGTGGANEKLFF	TGTGCCAGCAGTTGGGGTACAGGGGGCGCTAATGAAAAACTGTTTTTT
TRBV2	TRBJ2-1	TRBD1	.	CASKQAGTGLNNEQFF	TGTGCCAGCAAACAAGCCGGGACAGGGTTAAACAATGAGCAGTTCTTC
TRBV19	TRBJ1-5	.	few	CASSIMSGGNQPQHF	TGTGCCAGTAGTATAATGTCAGGGGGCAATCAGCCCCAGCATTTT
TRBV7-3	TRBJ2-1	.	few	CASSRIGNEQFF	TGTGCCAGCAGCCGTATCGGCAATGAGCAGTTCTTC
TRBV6-5	TRBJ2-3	TRBD1	.	CASRLTGGDADTQYF	TGTGCCAGCAGGTTGACAGGGGGCGACGCAGATACGCAGTATTTT
TRBV7-3	TRBJ2-1	TRBD2	.	CASSLGLAEYNEQFF	TGTGCCAGCAGCTTGGGACTAGCGGAGTACAATGAGCAGTTCTTC
TRBV7-2	TRBJ2-3	.	.	CASSLAGRTDTQYF	TGTGCCAGCAGCTTAGCGGGGAGGACAGATACGCAGTATTTT
TRBV15	TRBJ1-1	.	.	CATSRAGTRNTEAFF	TGTGCCACCAGCAGGGCCGGGACACGGAACACTGAAGCTTTCTTT
TRBV6-5	TRBJ2-7	TRBD2	.	CASSYSSGRTYEQYF	TGTGCCAGCAGTTACAGTAGCGGGAGAACCTACGAGCAGTACTTC
TRBV6-5	TRBJ2-1	TRBD2	.	CASSYSGLAGHEQFF	TGTGCCAGCAGTTACTCGGGACTAGCGGGACATGAGCAGTTCTTC
TRBV5-6	TRBJ1-2	TRBD1	.	CATVKGQGASVYGYTF	TGTGCCACCGTTAAGGGACAGGGGGCGTCGGTCTATGGCTACACCTTC
TRBV27	TRBJ2-7	TRBD2	.	CASTSRLAGGEQYF	TGTGCCAGCACCTCTCGGCTAGCGGGAGGCGAGCAGTACTTC
TRBV15	TRBJ1-3	.	.	CATSREGAGGNTIYF	TGTGCCACCAGCAGAGAGGGGGCTGGTGGAAACACCATATATTTT
TRBV4-1	TRBJ2-1	.	few	CASSHRDRGNEQFF	TGCGCCAGCAGCCATCGTGACCGCGGGAATGAGCAGTTCTTC
TRBV19	TRBJ2-1	.	.	CASSIGQSPSVHEQFF	TGTGCCAGTAGTATAGGTCAATCGCCGTCGGTTCATGAGCAGTTCTTC
TRBV18	TRBJ1-1	.	.	CASSPPPKGVNTEAFF	TGTGCCAGCTCACCACCCCCGAAGGGGGTGAACACTGAAGCTTTCTTT
TRBV30	TRBJ1-2	.	few	CAWRHTEDYGYTF	TGTGCCTGGAGGCATACAGAAGACTATGGCTACACCTTC
TRBV28	TRBJ1-2	TRBD1	.	CASSPFLGTATNYGYTF	TGTGCCAGCAGTCCGTTCCTGGGGACAGCAACTAACTATGGCTACACCTTC
TRBV6-2/TRBV6-3	TRBJ1-2	.	.	CASSPRGVYGYTF	TGTGCCAGCAGTCCCCGGGGGGTCTATGGCTACACCTTC
TRBV9	TRBJ2-3	TRBD2	.	CASSDGTRGTDTQYF	TGTGCCAGCAGCGACGGGACTAGGGGCACAGATACGCAGTATTTT
TRBV19	TRBJ2-7	.	.	CASSFRAGYEQYF	TGTGCCAGTAGTTTCAGGGCCGGCTACGAGCAGTACTTC
TRBV4-1	TRBJ2-5	.	.	CASSQDVQGRKTQYF	TGCGCCAGCAGCCAAGATGTTCAGGGGAGAAAGACCCAGTACTTC
TRBV28	TRBJ1-6	TRBD1	.	CAIQGTGGSPLHF	TGTGCCATACAGGGGACAGGAGGATCACCCCTCCACTTT
TRBV28	TRBJ1-5	.	.	CASSRPTGPHQPQHF	TGTGCCAGCAGCCGCCCCACAGGGCCCCATCAGCCCCAGCATTTT
TRBV18	TRBJ1-1	.	.	CASSEGSRTEAFF	TGTGCCAGCTCAGAGGGCTCGCGGACTGAAGCTTTCTTT
TRBV7-9	TRBJ2-2	TRBD2	once	CASSLGLAGAGELFF	TGTGCCAGCAGCTTAGGACTAGCGGGGGCCGGGGAGCTGTTTTTT
TRBV10-3	TRBJ2-1	TRBD2	.	CAIKGLASDNEQFF	TGTGCCATCAAGGGACTAGCGTCCGACAATGAGCAGTTCTTC
TRBV2	TRBJ1-1	.	.	CASSRQVLAAFF	TGTGCCAGCAGCAGACAGGTTCTTGCAGCTTTCTTT
TRBV9	TRBJ1-4	TRBD1	.	CASSAPGTGQEKLFF	TGTGCCAGCAGCGCTCCCGGGACAGGGCAGGAAAAACTGTTTTTT
TRBV28	TRBJ2-3	TRBD2	.	CASSHGTRHEDTQYF	TGTGCCAGCAGTCACGGGACTAGACACGAAGATACGCAGTATTTT
TRBV5-1	TRBJ1-2	TRBD1	.	CASRTDPGTENGYTF	TGCGCCAGCAGAACGGATCCCGGGACAGAGAATGGCTACACCTTC
TRBV3-1/TRBV3-2	TRBJ1-5	.	.	CASSPRAGKGQPQHF	TGTGCCAGCAGCCCTAGGGCGGGGAAGGGTCAGCCCCAGCATTTT
TRBV7-2	TRBJ1-6	TRBD1	.	CASSPRGTRSSYNSPLHF	TGTGCCAGCAGCCCCAGGGGGACACGGAGCTCCTATAATTCACCCCTCCACTTT
TRBV29-1	TRBJ1-1	.	.	CSVGHTVNTEAFF	TGCAGCGTTGGCCACACAGTGAACACTGAAGCTTTCTTT
TRBV18	TRBJ1-5	TRBD1	.	CASSLRAGGQPQHF	TGTGCCAGCTCACTCCGGGCAGGGGGTCAGCCCCAGCATTTT
TRBV7-3	TRBJ2-2	TRBD1	.	CASSPGTDRTGELFF	TGTGCCAGCAGTCCCGGGACAGACAGGACCGGGGAGCTGTTTTTT
TRBV5-1	TRBJ2-7	TRBD2	.	CASGSGLAVTYEQYF	TGCGCCAGCGGGTCGGGACTAGCGGTAACCTACGAGCAGTACTTC
TRBV2	TRBJ2-5	.	once	CASTAGQPQETQYF	TGTGCCAGCACCGCGGGGCAGCCTCAAGAGACCCAGTACTTC
TRBV9	TRBJ2-2	TRBD2	.	CASSGGLALTGELFF	TGTGCCAGCAGCGGGGGACTAGCGCTCACCGGGGAGCTGTTTTTT
TRBV3-1/TRBV3-2	TRBJ1-4	.	.	CASSPGSSLTYEKLFF	TGTGCCAGCAGTCCGGGATCTTCACTGACTTATGAAAAACTGTTTTTT
TRBV11-1	TRBJ2-5	.	once	CASSIRLVRGETQYF	TGTGCCAGCAGCATCAGACTAGTGCGGGGAGAGACCCAGTACTTC
TRBV2	TRBJ2-5	TRBD1	.	CASSADRGRETQYF	TGTGCCAGCAGTGCGGACAGGGGGCGGGAGACCCAGTACTTC
TRBV18	TRBJ2-2	TRBD1	.	CASSPGQGATGELFF	TGTGCCAGCTCACCGGGACAGGGGGCAACCGGGGAGCTGTTTTTT
TRBV27	TRBJ1-3	.	once	CASSLSPGIGGNTIYF	TGTGCCAGCAGTTTAAGTCCAGGGATAGGTGGAAACACCATATATTTT
TRBV19	TRBJ2-5	TRBD1	.	CASSPDRGKTQYF	TGTGCCAGTAGCCCGGACAGGGGAAAGACCCAGTACTTC
TRBV19	TRBJ2-5	.	.	CASSPIGENQETQYF	TGTGCCAGTAGTCCTATCGGGGAGAACCAAGAGACCCAGTACTTC
TRBV2	TRBJ2-5	.	.	CASSEYQGATQYF	TGTGCCAGCAGTGAATATCAGGGTGCGACCCAGTACTTC
TRBV19	TRBJ2-3	TRBD2	.	CASSPSGSTDTQYF	TGTGCCAGTAGTCCTAGCGGGAGCACAGATACGCAGTATTTT
TRBV15	TRBJ2-7	TRBD1	.	CATSRVRTGLGEQYF	TGTGCCACCAGCAGAGTTAGGACAGGGCTTGGCGAGCAGTACTTC
TRBV6-6	TRBJ2-1	.	.	CASSPRDNEQFF	TGTGCCAGCAGCCCTAGAGACAATGAGCAGTTCTTC
TRBV11-2	TRBJ2-5	.	.	CASSLNRNQETQYF	TGTGCCAGCAGCCTAAACAGAAACCAAGAGACCCAGTACTTC